Below are 19 T cell receptor beta chains sequenced from a single sample in a study of monozygotic twins with inflammatory bowel disease. Using the 5' RACE reads, TCRdb records one entry per CDR3 protein without DNA. In all, the sample yields roughly 320,000 distinct CDR3 sequences. The sample comprised blood. The receptors were sampled from a human donor with ulcerative colitis or Crohn's disease, or a healthy co-twin of an affected twin (not recorded which).

The rearrangement joins TRBV5-6 to TRBJ1-2. Germline V gives CDR1 SGHDT, CDR2 YYEEEE. This CDR3 has 13 residues. The chain's CDR3 is CASSLNGNYGYTF. Full variable domain (remainder filled in from reference TRBV5-6 and TRBJ1-2): DAGVTQSPTHLIKTRGQQVTLRCSPKSGHDTVSWYQQALGQGPQFIFQYYEEEERQRGNFPDRFSGHQFPNYSSELNVNALLLGDSALYLCASSLNGNYGYTFGSGTRLTVV.

This sequence joins TRBV7-2 and TRBJ2-3; the D call of TRBD2 rests on TCRdb alone, since no DNA is present to check it. This CDR3 contains 16 residues. Germline CDR1 SGHTA, CDR2 FQGNSA. The CDR3 protein is CASSLRDPRGGDTQYF.

V usage is TRBV12-3 or TRBV12-4 and J usage is TRBJ1-2; TCRdb's D gene call, TRBD1, goes unchecked for lack of DNA. CDR3 length equals 16 residues. CDR3: CASSTSLTGRNYGYTF.

The genes are TRBV29-1 and TRBJ2-5; absent DNA, TCRdb's TRBD1 call cannot be checked. Germline CDR1 and CDR2: SQVTM and ANQGSEA. CDR3 length: 14 amino acids. The CDR3 sequence: CSVDIGGGGETQYF.

CDR3: CAWTDSLQGDYGYTF. The rearrangement links TRBV30 to TRBJ1-2; TCRdb outputs TRBD1, but without DNA this stays unchecked. Germline-derived CDR1 and CDR2 are GTSNPN and SVGIG (reference sequence). The CDR3 loop spans 15 amino acids.

The V gene is TRBV20-1, the J gene TRBJ1-1. Germline-derived CDR1 and CDR2 are DFQATT and SNEGSKA (reference sequence). This CDR3 has 12 amino acids. The CDR3 here is CSAKQLNTEAFF.

CDR3 loop: CASSPLPWDGYNEQFF. The V gene is TRBV7-9, the J gene TRBJ2-1; TCRdb calls TRBD2, which cannot be checked without DNA. Germline V lookup: CDR1 SEHNR, CDR2 FQNEAQ (reference sequence). The CDR3 is made up of 16 amino acids. Full variable domain (missing parts from reference TRBV7-9 and TRBJ2-1): DTGVSQNPRHKITKRGQNVTFRCDPISEHNRLYWYRQTLGQGPEFLTYFQNEAQLEKSRLLSDRFSAERPKGSFSTLEIQRTEQGDSAMYLCASSPLPWDGYNEQFFGPGTRLTVL.

The chain uses TRBV7-2 and TRBJ1-2; TCRdb lists TRBD1, though no DNA is available to test this call. Looked up from germline, CDR1 is SGHTA and CDR2 is FQGNSA. CDR3 length equals 13 residues. The CDR3 region is CASSNRGRYGYTF.

J is TRBJ2-7 and V is TRBV12-3 or TRBV12-4; TCRdb reports TRBD1, a call that lacks DNA to check it against. This CDR3 has 16 residues. This CDR3 is CASSPLGDTSSYEQYF.

J is TRBJ2-3 and V is TRBV7-6; the TCRdb D gene call, TRBD2, has no DNA to confirm it. This CDR3 contains 18 residues. CDR1 and CDR2 (germline): SGHVS, FNYEAQ. The CDR3: CASSLSPGLAGYTDTQYF.

This chain connects TRBV6-4 to TRBJ2-5; TCRdb calls TRBD1, which cannot be checked without DNA. The CDR3 is 15 amino acids. CDR1 MRHNA and CDR2 SNTAGT come from the germline V gene. The CDR3 reads CASSSHQGPGETQYF.

J is TRBJ2-1 and V is TRBV4-3; TCRdb calls TRBD1, which cannot be checked without DNA. The length of the CDR3 is 16 residues. Germline loops: CDR1 LGHNA, CDR2 YSLEER. The CDR3 loop reads CASSQDQGVPYNEQFF.

The chain links TRBV9 to TRBJ2-2; lacking DNA, the TRBD1 call made by TCRdb goes unchecked. Germline V gives CDR1 SGDLS, CDR2 YYNGEE. The length of the CDR3 is 15 residues. This CDR3 is CASSVGTVPSGELFF.

The chain employs TRBV28 and TRBJ2-1; TCRdb calls TRBD1, which cannot be checked without DNA. CDR3 length: 17 residues. The germline CDR1 and CDR2 sequences are MDHEN and SYDVKM. CDR3 in amino acids: CASIPGPPGQAYNEQFF.

This chain joins TRBV7-2 and TRBJ2-1. Germline V gene sequence: CDR1 SGHTA, CDR2 FQGNSA. The CDR3 runs to 12 residues. CDR3 sequence: CASTLTYNEQFF. The entire variable domain, with the rest obtained from reference TRBV7-2 and TRBJ2-1, is as follows: GAGVSQSPSNKVTEKGKDVELRCDPISGHTALYWYRQSLGQGLEFLIYFQGNSAPDKSGLPSDRFSAERTGGSVSTLTIQRTQQEDSAVYLCASTLTYNEQFFGPGTRLTVL.

V is TRBV4-3 and J is TRBJ1-6; TCRdb picks TRBD1, but there is no DNA to check that call. The CDR3 extends over 17 amino acids. Germline V gene lookup returns CDR1 LGHNA and CDR2 YSLEER. The CDR3 loop reads CASSQDYPGIHNSPLHF.

The V call is TRBV9, the J call TRBJ1-6; the D gene TCRdb calls, TRBD1, cannot be checked with no DNA. Germline V gene data show CDR1 as SGDLS and CDR2 as YYNGEE. The CDR3 runs to 16 residues. CDR3 region: CASSPDSGTGMSPLHF.

The rearrangement uses TRBV27 and TRBJ1-2; the D call of TRBD1 rests on TCRdb alone, since no DNA is present to check it. Germline V CDR1 and CDR2: MNHEY, SMNVEV (reference sequence). CDR3 length equals 13 residues. The CDR3 sequence is CASSLQGGAGYTF.

The chain carries TRBV5-1 and TRBJ2-3; TCRdb names TRBD2, which stays unverified in the absence of DNA. Germline CDR1 is SGHRS and CDR2 is YFSETQ. CDR3 size: 15 residues. CDR3: CASSRTSDSTDTQYF.